This TCR beta chain was sequenced in a study of cytomegalovirus exposure and HLA in healthy donors. The wider study: A previous analysis identified approximately 120 million unique TCR beta sequences derived from some 170 million T cells.

A multiplex PCR was run with 60 Vbeta primers and 13 Jbeta primers. Study processing details: Later reanalysis found about 78 million unique TCR beta chains, 9 million to 12 million of them shared. Using immunoSEQ multiplex PCR, the repertoire was profiled, and TCRdb retains in-frame clones only, with some absent. Clonal size and the V and J genes are those of that table, whereas D and trimming came from the DNA. The profile covers 30,000 to 40,000 clones, with roughly 79% appearing a single time and 9.3% taken by the ten largest. After removal of 1 base from V and 0 bases from J, the junction contained 2 bases not matched to a gene. The CDR3 totals 15 residues. Germline V gene data show CDR1 as SGHVS and CDR2 as FQNEAQ.

This rearrangement joins TRBV7-8 to TRBJ1-1; 7 bases map to TRBD1. The source is a woman between 35 and 50 years old in good health and CMV-seronegative. Sequences were obtained from PBMCs. The CDR3 loop is CASSLGGTVNTEAFF. The CDR3 coding sequence is TGTGCCAGCAGCTTAGGGGGGACAGTGAACACTGAAGCTTTCTTT.